Listed here are 23 T cell receptor beta chains from one sample, sequenced in a study of CD8+ T cells in alopecia areata. As the sequencing template, cDNA was produced by extracting RNA and reverse transcribing it. TCRdb's copy holds only in-frame clones and misses some; the assay was immunoSEQ multiplex PCR. The repertoire holds about 150,000 clones, with around 60% as singletons. The sequenced sample was CD4+ T cells sorted from blood, obtained at week 0. The receptors shown here come from a human donor with alopecia areata.

This sequence joins TRBV23-1 and TRBJ1-5; maybe TRBD1 (6 bases). TRBV23-1 is an ORF for which the function is uncertain. The length of the CDR3 is 14 residues. V was shortened by 7 bases and J by 6 bases, with 16 bases between the two germline ends. CDR3 DNA: TGCGCCAGCACTACGGAACAGGGAGGTCAGCCCCAGCATTTT. Translating gives CASTTEQGGQPQHF.

The V call is TRBV9, the J call TRBJ1-2, with 7 bases aligning to TRBD1. Trimming took 4 bases from V and 9 from J; bases not matched to a gene: 9. This CDR3 has 13 amino acids. Germline V CDR1 and CDR2: SGDLS, YYNGEE. For the CDR3, the DNA is TGTGCCAGCAGCCCGAGTTACAGGGGAAGCTACACCTTC. Its protein is CASSPSYRGSYTF.

This clone was seen a few times. V and J are TRBV15 and TRBJ2-7; D is perhaps TRBD1 (5 bases). The V end was cut by 2 bases, the J end by 5 bases, with 13 bases between. Per the germline V gene, CDR1 is LNHNV and CDR2 is YYDKDF (reference sequence). This CDR3 contains 14 residues. The CDR3, as DNA: TGTGCCACCAGCAGACCAGAAAGGGGTCACGAGCAGTACTTC. Its translation is CATSRPERGHEQYF.

The J gene is TRBJ2-3, the V gene TRBV5-4, with TRBD2 matching over 7 bases. The CDR3 has 15 amino acids. V was pared by 4 bases and J by 3 bases, with 8 bases of the junction left unmatched. The germline gives CDR1 SGHNT, CDR2 YYREEE (reference sequence). CDR3 sequence (DNA): TGTGCCAGCAGCATAACTAGCGAGAGAACAGATACGCAGTATTTT. Protein product: CASSITSERTDTQYF.

This clone has just a few counts. The chain combines TRBV5-1 with TRBJ2-1; D is tentatively TRBD1 or TRBD2 (5 bases each). The CDR3 runs 15 residues. CDR1 and CDR2 from the germline V gene are SGHRS and YFSETQ. The V end was cut by 5 bases, the J end by 7 bases, with 19 bases between. The CDR3 region is CASSSSPGPENEQFF. In DNA form, the CDR3 reads TGCGCCAGCAGTTCCTCGCCGGGACCAGAAAATGAGCAGTTCTTC.

The chain is built from TRBV30 and TRBJ2-5; 8 positions match TRBD2. The CDR3 length is 15 residues. J lost 1 base, V lost 0 bases, and 4 bases had no gene match. Germline V lookup: CDR1 GTSNPN, CDR2 SVGIG (reference sequence). CDR3 coding DNA: TGTGCCTGGAGTGTAGAGCGGGGGCCCCAAGAGACCCAGTACTTC. It encodes CAWSVERGPQETQYF.

The chain has TRBV2 and TRBJ1-1; D is unclear. The CDR3 runs to 11 residues. Trimming pared 8 bases from V and 1 base from J, leaving 5 bases between. Looked up from germline, CDR1 is SNHLY and CDR2 is FYNNEI. The CDR3 DNA reads as TGTGCCAGCTGGGCGAACACTGAAGCTTTCTTT. Translating gives CASWANTEAFF.

CDR3 nucleotides: TGTGCCAGCAGTTTCGAGTTCGCGGGGGCGGGGGAGACCCAGTACTTC. This translates into CASSFEFAGAGETQYF. The chain uses TRBV6-6 and TRBJ2-5; D possibly corresponds to TRBD2 (7 bases). The V gene lost 4 bases and the J gene lost 5 bases, with 20 bases spanning the gap. The CDR3 length is 16 residues. The germline V gene has CDR1 MNHNY and CDR2 SVGAGI (reference sequence).

The rearrangement uses TRBV6-5 and TRBJ2-1, with TRBD1 matching over 8 bases. Looked up from germline, CDR1 is MNHEY and CDR2 is SVGAGI. The CDR3 has 11 amino acids. Trimming cost V 7 bases and J 10 bases; bases outside gene matches: 3. The CDR3 region has the DNA TGTGCCAGCACAGGGGGCCGGGAGCAGTTCTTC. Translating gives CASTGGREQFF.

CDR3 region: CASRIPGLGGYTF. The CDR3, as DNA: TGTGCCAGTAGGATCCCAGGCCTCGGTGGCTACACCTTC. This rearrangement joins TRBV19 to TRBJ1-2; D not certain. Germline loops: CDR1 LNHDA, CDR2 SQIVND (reference sequence). The CDR3 spans 13 residues. V gave up 6 bases and J gave up 7 bases, with 15 bases separating them.

The chain links TRBV7-9 to TRBJ1-6; D possibly corresponds to TRBD1 (5 bases). The germline V gene encodes CDR1 SEHNR and CDR2 FQNEAQ (reference sequence). Trimming shortened V by 3 bases and J by 9 bases, and 9 bases separated the two germline ends. CDR3 length: 13 residues. The CDR3 loop reads CASSLDGTSPLHF. The CDR3, as DNA: TGTGCCAGCAGCTTGGACGGGACTTCACCCCTCCACTTT.

V usage is TRBV6-5 and J usage is TRBJ2-7, with D maybe TRBD1 (5 bases). There are 15 residues in the CDR3. Between the trimmed V and J ends, which lost 0 bases and 3 bases, there was a span of 12 bases. Per the germline V gene, CDR1 is MNHEY and CDR2 is SVGAGI. CDR3 sequence: CASSYSNTGHYEQYF. CDR3 sequence (DNA): TGTGCCAGCAGTTACTCGAACACAGGTCACTACGAGCAGTACTTC.

The rearrangement links TRBV7-9 to TRBJ2-7; D might be TRBD1 or TRBD2, each matching 5 bases. CDR1 and CDR2 from the germline V gene are SEHNR and FQNEAQ (reference sequence). The CDR3 spans 13 residues. V lost 1 base and J lost 2, with 6 bases in between. The CDR3 region has the DNA TGTGCCAGCAGCTTAGGGGGGACCTACGAGCAGTACTTC. As protein: CASSLGGTYEQYF.

The J gene is TRBJ1-6, the V gene TRBV5-1; unclear D gene. V lost 2 bases to trimming and J lost 8 bases, with 5 bases between them. Germline CDR1 reads SGHRS; CDR2 reads YFSETQ. The CDR3 contains 12 residues. CDR3 region: CASSFPDSPLHF. CDR3 nucleotide sequence: TGCGCCAGCAGCTTCCCTGATTCACCCCTCCACTTT.

This chain links TRBV15 with TRBJ2-1; 15 nucleotides align to TRBD2. CDR3 length equals 18 residues. V shed 2 bases, J shed 6 bases, and the junction held 8 bases outside the gene matches. Germline CDR1 LNHNV, CDR2 YYDKDF (reference sequence). This CDR3 is CATSRLPWTSGGANEQFF. The CDR3 DNA reads as TGTGCCACCAGCAGACTTCCCTGGACTAGCGGGGGGGCCAATGAGCAGTTCTTC.

The chain employs TRBV7-9 and TRBJ2-5; D could derive from TRBD1 or TRBD2 (6 bases each). In germline, CDR1 is SEHNR, CDR2 FQNEAQ (reference sequence). This CDR3 region has 14 residues. The V gene lost 4 bases and the J gene lost 2 bases, with 11 bases spanning the gap. The CDR3 reads CASSSWGAQETQYF. As DNA, the CDR3 is TGTGCCAGCAGCTCCTGGGGGGCGCAAGAGACCCAGTACTTC.

This clone was picked up a small number of times. The chain employs TRBV27 and TRBJ2-3; 8 bases map to TRBD2. This CDR3 is built from 19 residues. V dropped 6 bases and J dropped 2; count of bases not matched to a gene: 19. The germline CDR1 and CDR2 sequences are MNHEY and SMNVEV (reference sequence). The CDR3 here is CASSLRAAGGRTITDTQYF. Written as DNA, the CDR3 is TGTGCCAGCAGCCTACGGGCGGCGGGGGGCCGAACAATCACAGATACGCAGTATTTT.

The rearrangement links TRBV10-3 to TRBJ1-1; possible D gene TRBD1, 5 bases. This CDR3 has 14 residues. Trimming removed 4 bases from V and 7 bases from J, with 16 bases in between. Germline CDR1 ENHRY, CDR2 SYGVKD. The CDR3 spells CAISASTGPDEAFF. Written as DNA, the CDR3 is TGTGCCATCAGTGCTTCGACGGGACCCGATGAAGCTTTCTTT.

The V gene is TRBV2, the J gene TRBJ2-7, with 8 nucleotides matching TRBD1. The CDR3 totals 14 residues. Germline V CDR1 and CDR2: SNHLY, FYNNEI. V lost 6 bases to trimming and J lost 6 bases; unmatched junction nucleotides: 10. CDR3: CASRVGRGLSEQYF. For the CDR3, the DNA is TGTGCCAGCAGGGTTGGCAGGGGGCTCTCCGAGCAGTACTTC.

This chain links TRBV6-1 with TRBJ2-4; D remains unclear. Trimming cost V 7 bases and J 1 base, with 14 bases left between them. The CDR3 consists of 15 residues. Looked up from germline, CDR1 is MNHNS and CDR2 is SASEGT. The CDR3 DNA reads as TGTGCCAGCATCAGAGATGGTTACGCCAAAAACATTCAGTACTTC. Its protein product is CASIRDGYAKNIQYF.

This clone was detected only once. V usage is TRBV28 and J usage is TRBJ2-1; tentatively, D is TRBD1 or TRBD2 (5 bases each). The CDR3 spans 13 residues. Trimming pared 6 bases from V and 6 bases from J, leaving 12 bases between. Germline CDR1 MDHEN, CDR2 SYDVKM. CDR3 coding DNA: TGTGCCAGCAGCCCCACGGGGCGCAATGAGCAGTTCTTC. This translates into CASSPTGRNEQFF. Filled out from reference TRBV28 and TRBJ2-1, the complete variable domain reads DVKVTQSSRYLVKRTGEKVFLECVQDMDHENMFWYRQDPGLGLRLIYFSYDVKMKEKGDIPEGYSVSREKKERFSLILESASTNQTSMYLCASSPTGRNEQFFGPGTRLTVL.

The rearrangement uses TRBV9 and TRBJ2-1; TRBD2 agrees at 11 bases. Germline CDR1 reads SGDLS; CDR2 reads YYNGEE. CDR3 length: 15 amino acids. The junction had 3 bases not matched to a gene; V was cut back by 1 base and J by 6 bases. The DNA of the CDR3 is TGTGCCAGCAGCGTAAACCTAGCGGGGGGCAATGAGCAGTTCTTC. Protein product: CASSVNLAGGNEQFF.

The chain employs TRBV4-2 and TRBJ2-7; TRBD1 matches 9 bases. The CDR3 has 15 amino acids. With 2 bases clipped from V and 7 bases from J, the junction kept 9 bases outside the gene matches. Germline V gives CDR1 LGHNA, CDR2 YNFKEQ. As DNA, the CDR3 is TGTGCCAGCAGCCAAATGGGACAGGGCATGGGTGAGCAGTACTTC. The encoded protein is CASSQMGQGMGEQYF.